This TCR beta chain was identified in a study of CD8+ T cells in alopecia areata. General study points: Scalp sequencing also captures normal skin's resident alphabeta T cells.

cDNA reverse transcribed from extracted RNA served as the sequencing template. Libraries were prepared by immunoSEQ multiplex PCR; TCRdb keeps only in-frame clonotypes and omits some of them. The sample includes approximately 150,000 clones, around 47% of them seen just once. Trimming left V 2 bases short and J 3 bases short, with 11 bases between. Germline V gene data show CDR1 as GTSNPN and CDR2 as SVGIG (reference sequence). The CDR3 contains 13 residues. As concerns this clone: Its antigen is currently unknown.

Cell sorting on a FACSAria was used to separate CD4+ and CD8+ T cells from the PBMCs. The rearrangement joins TRBV30 to TRBJ2-7; the D gene is possibly TRBD2 (5 bases). The TCR sequence derives from a human donor with alopecia areata. Sequenced input: CD4+ T cells sorted from blood. In nucleotides, the CDR3 is TGTGCCTGGAGTCCTGACCGGGGCTACGAGCAGTACTTC. It yields the protein CAWSPDRGYEQYF.